What follows is one TCR beta chain and its context. A second PCR, run for about 6 to 11 cycles, used a sample-barcoded 5' primer plus a J-beta primer mix. Using its own MiXCR run on the 5' RACE reads, TCRdb lists one record per CDR3 protein. The sample lists some 920,000 distinct CDR3 sequences, roughly 50% occurring once. The data derive from a study of blood T cells in healthy people across ages. The CDR3 is 14 residues long. Between the trimmed V and J ends, which lost 5 bases and 5 bases, there was a span of 15 bases. Germline V lookup: CDR1 MNHEY, CDR2 SMNVEV (reference sequence). The chain recombines TRBV27 with TRBJ2-5, with a tentative D call TRBD1 (5 bases). The sample consisted of blood. The sequence derives from a woman in her sixties in good health. In nucleotides, the CDR3 is TGTGCCAGCAGTCGGCCGGACACGGCCGAGACCCAGTACTTC. Its protein is CASSRPDTAETQYF.